This TCR beta chain was recovered during a study of Graves' ophthalmopathy and Graves' hyperthyroidism. V lost 6 bases to trimming and J lost 1 base, with 15 bases between them. The CDR3 sequence is 15 residues long. The authors amplified TCR beta CDR3 regions, and they did so from RNA transcripts for repertoire sequencing. An opening RT-PCR round employed HTBI primers and preceded a second-round multiplex PCR. TCRdb re-called the multiplex PCR reads through MiXCR, storing one row per CDR3 protein. The profile shows 200,000 to 250,000 distinct CDR3 sequences, about 22% of them singletons. The rearrangement links TRBV12-3 or TRBV12-4 to TRBJ1-1, with no clear D. The TCR comes from a woman in her fifties or sixties with Graves' ophthalmopathy. The sequenced sample consisted of peripheral blood. DNA of the CDR3: TGTGCCAGCAGACCAACCCGGACGGCGAACACTGAAGCTTTCTTT. It yields the protein CASRPTRTANTEAFF.